This T cell receptor beta chain is from a study of metastatic and nonmetastatic thyroid tumors. Overall study context: Where malignant and benign thyroid patients were concerned, repertoires were compared across blood and tumor or nodule tissue.

Original processing notes: What underpinned the distant-metastasis classifier for papillary thyroid cancer was the set of CDR3 differences across clinicopathological groups. Using MiXCR, TCRdb re-called clones from the PCR reads. In this record, the V and J calls reflect TCRdb's handling and not the investigators' own analysis. The sample holds about 18,000 clones, about 34% seen once. The ends lost 4 bases at V and 7 bases at J; junction bases unmatched: 7. The length of the CDR3 is 14 residues. Germline V gene sequence: CDR1 SGHDT, CDR2 YYEEEE. In its sample, this clone was seen many times. All patients reached thyroid surgery having received no treatment beforehand.

Source material: tumor tissue. The chain has TRBV5-6 and TRBJ2-7; TRBD1 matches 11 bases. The source of this sequence is a female donor with papillary thyroid cancer or a benign thyroid nodule (not recorded which). Some clones in this sample may be carry-over from other donors' samples. For the CDR3, the DNA is TGTGCCAGCAGCAAGGACAGGGGGCTGGGGGAGCAGTACTTC. Translating it yields CASSKDRGLGEQYF.